These T cell receptor beta chains were read from a single sample in a study of blood T cell repertoires in COVID-19. Data came from immunoSEQ multiplex PCR; TCRdb stores just in-frame clones and leaves some out. This table holds 150,000 to 180,000 clones, around 82% found once. Sequenced: peripheral blood. The receptor set was obtained from a man in his fifties or sixties with COVID-19, enrolled during active disease. CDR3s include the opening cysteine and the closing phenylalanine or tryptophan. Each record gives: D gene, J gene, V gene, clone size, CDR3 protein, CDR3 DNA. The D gene is left open where the match is weak. Clone size is given for some rows only: seen once, a few or many times, or a class if the clone is expanded.

TRBD1	TRBJ2-1	TRBV14	.	CASSRRSGTGKDNEQFF	TGTGCCAGCAGCCGACGATCCGGGACAGGGAAGGACAATGAGCAGTTCTTC
.	TRBJ1-6	TRBV11-3	.	CASSSRQRNNSPLHF	TGTGCCAGCAGCTCACGACAGCGCAATAATTCACCCCTCCACTTT
.	TRBJ2-5	TRBV20-1	.	CSADGVETQYF	TGCAGTGCTGACGGAGTAGAGACCCAGTACTTC
TRBD1	TRBJ1-1	TRBV6-5	.	CASSYGQGLKGTEAFF	TGTGCCAGCAGTTACGGACAGGGCCTCAAGGGGACTGAAGCTTTCTTT
TRBD1	TRBJ1-3	TRBV3-1/TRBV3-2	.	CASSRTGAGNTIYF	TGTGCCAGCAGCCGTACAGGGGCAGGAAACACCATATATTTT
.	TRBJ2-7	TRBV30	.	CAWSVLLGAYEQYF	TGTGCCTGGAGTGTACTTTTGGGGGCGTACGAGCAGTACTTC
.	TRBJ2-2	TRBV9	.	CASEAGLIGMNTGELFF	TGTGCCAGCGAGGCAGGGTTGATCGGTATGAACACCGGGGAGCTGTTTTTT
.	TRBJ1-6	TRBV19	.	CAIQPGLGSPLHF	TGTGCCATACAACCGGGTCTCGGTTCACCCCTCCACTTT
TRBD2	TRBJ2-1	TRBV6-4	.	CASTNSGIYNEQFF	TGTGCCAGCACAAATAGCGGGATCTACAATGAGCAGTTCTTC
.	TRBJ1-3	TRBV7-3	.	CASSPRENTIYF	TGTGCCAGCAGCCCCCGGGAAAACACCATATATTTT
.	TRBJ1-3	TRBV5-1	.	CASSPGRNTIYF	TGCGCCAGCAGCCCGGGTAGAAACACCATATATTTT
TRBD1	TRBJ1-1	TRBV7-3	.	CASSFSGTGVTEAFF	TGTGCCAGCAGCTTCTCCGGGACAGGGGTGACTGAAGCTTTCTTT
TRBD1	TRBJ2-7	TRBV7-9	.	CASSSLDRGLSYEQYF	TGTGCCAGCAGCTCCCTGGACAGGGGCCTCTCCTACGAGCAGTACTTC
TRBD1	TRBJ1-1	TRBV4-1	once	CASRATGVVYTEAFF	TGCGCCAGCAGAGCGACAGGGGTCGTATACACTGAAGCTTTCTTT
.	TRBJ2-7	TRBV28	.	CASSLGTQQGEQYF	TGTGCCAGCAGTCTCGGGACTCAGCAAGGCGAGCAGTACTTC
.	TRBJ2-6	TRBV7-2	few	CASGQGANVLTF	TGTGCCAGCGGCCAGGGGGCCAACGTCCTGACTTTC
.	TRBJ2-7	TRBV4-2	.	CASSRQGSEQYF	TGTGCCAGCAGCCGCCAGGGGTCCGAGCAGTACTTC
.	TRBJ1-2	TRBV2	.	CASSLTREGYTF	TGTGCCAGCAGTCTCACCCGCGAAGGCTACACCTTC
TRBD2	TRBJ2-7	TRBV7-9	.	CASSTTGLAGGVIYEQYF	TGTGCCAGCAGCACGACGGGACTAGCGGGAGGCGTTATCTACGAGCAGTACTTC
TRBD1	TRBJ2-5	TRBV19	.	CASSPGQGIETQYF	TGTGCCAGTAGCCCGGGACAGGGGATAGAGACCCAGTACTTC
TRBD1	TRBJ1-2	TRBV7-2	.	CASSPQQGVYGYTF	TGTGCCAGCAGCCCTCAACAGGGGGTCTATGGCTACACCTTC
.	TRBJ1-2	TRBV27	.	CASSLDWPYGYTF	TGTGCCAGCAGTTTAGATTGGCCGTATGGCTACACCTTC
.	TRBJ1-1	TRBV29-1	.	CSATAGWVTEAFF	TGCAGCGCCACGGCGGGTTGGGTTACTGAAGCTTTCTTT
TRBD1	TRBJ2-7	TRBV19	.	CASSPAPGQNYEQYF	TGTGCCAGTAGTCCAGCTCCGGGACAGAACTACGAGCAGTACTTC
TRBD1	TRBJ1-6	TRBV28	.	CASSLSGTGHSPLHF	TGTGCCAGCAGTTTATCGGGGACAGGGCATTCACCCCTCCACTTT
.	TRBJ1-1	TRBV27	.	CASSPQTDMNTEAFF	TGTGCCAGCAGTCCCCAGACAGATATGAACACTGAAGCTTTCTTT
.	TRBJ1-1	TRBV12-3/TRBV12-4	.	CASSSRANTEAFF	TGTGCCAGCAGTTCGAGGGCGAACACTGAAGCTTTCTTT
TRBD2	TRBJ2-2	TRBV7-2	.	CASSPMRGYTGELFF	TGTGCCAGCAGTCCTATGCGGGGGTACACCGGGGAGCTGTTTTTT
TRBD1	TRBJ2-1	TRBV5-1	few	CASSYPMRTGMSYNEQFF	TGCGCCAGCAGCTATCCGATGAGGACAGGGATGTCCTACAATGAGCAGTTCTTC
TRBD1	TRBJ1-1	TRBV19	once	CASSITGGTEAFF	TGTGCCAGTAGTATTACAGGGGGCACTGAAGCTTTCTTT
TRBD1	TRBJ2-5	TRBV19	.	CASTRTGTYQETQYF	TGTGCCAGTACCAGGACAGGGACGTACCAAGAGACCCAGTACTTC
TRBD2	TRBJ2-7	TRBV25-1	.	CASRGGVEQYF	TGTGCCAGCAGGGGAGGGGTCGAGCAGTACTTC
TRBD1	TRBJ1-1	TRBV4-3	.	CASSQDRTGPLAFF	TGCGCCAGCAGCCAAGATCGGACAGGGCCCTTGGCTTTCTTT
.	TRBJ2-2	TRBV24-1	few	CATSDLLHTGELFF	TGTGCCACCAGTGATTTACTACACACCGGGGAGCTGTTTTTT
.	TRBJ1-3	TRBV11-3	.	CASSAAGSGNTIYF	TGTGCCAGCAGCGCCGCGGGTTCTGGAAACACCATATATTTT
TRBD1	TRBJ1-1	TRBV6-1	.	CASSDRGAPNTEAFF	TGTGCCAGCAGTGACAGGGGGGCCCCTAACACTGAAGCTTTCTTT
.	TRBJ1-1	TRBV10-2	.	CASRASSLGAFF	TGCGCCAGCAGAGCATCATCGCTTGGAGCTTTCTTT
.	TRBJ1-1	TRBV6-6	.	CASNQMNTEAFF	TGTGCCAGCAATCAGATGAACACTGAAGCTTTCTTT
.	TRBJ1-4	TRBV27	.	CASSPGAGHLATNEKLFF	TGTGCCAGCAGTCCCGGCGCCGGACACCTTGCAACTAATGAAAAACTGTTTTTT
TRBD1	TRBJ1-3	TRBV11-3	.	CASSFATGVGNTIYF	TGTGCCAGCAGCTTTGCCACAGGGGTTGGAAACACCATATATTTT
.	TRBJ2-6	TRBV5-5	once	CASSLFDINSGANVLTF	TGTGCCAGCAGCTTATTCGACATCAATTCTGGGGCCAACGTCCTGACTTTC
.	TRBJ2-7	TRBV11-2	few	CASSVQVGARISYEQYF	TGTGCCAGCAGTGTTCAAGTAGGGGCCCGTATCTCCTACGAGCAGTACTTC
.	TRBJ1-1	TRBV6-6	.	CATTGFGNTEAFF	TGTGCCACCACAGGATTTGGGAACACTGAAGCTTTCTTT
.	TRBJ2-7	TRBV6-6	few	CASSSTNSYEQYF	TGTGCCAGCAGTTCGACAAACTCCTACGAGCAGTACTTC
TRBD2	TRBJ2-1	TRBV18	.	CASSPKRESIYNEQFF	TGTGCCAGCTCACCAAAGCGGGAGAGCATTTACAATGAGCAGTTCTTC
TRBD1	TRBJ2-3	TRBV5-8	.	CASSLGQGTLTDTQYF	TGTGCCAGCAGCCTCGGACAGGGGACGCTTACAGATACGCAGTATTTT
.	TRBJ1-3	TRBV6-5	.	CASSLTGSAGNTIYF	TGTGCCAGCAGTTTAACAGGGAGCGCTGGAAACACCATATATTTT
.	TRBJ1-2	TRBV12-5	.	CASGPTVSNYGYTF	TGTGCTAGTGGTCCAACAGTGAGCAACTATGGCTACACCTTC
.	TRBJ2-5	TRBV4-3	.	CASSQDGGETQYF	TGCGCCAGCAGCCAAGACGGGGGTGAGACCCAGTACTTC
.	TRBJ2-7	TRBV15	.	CATSRGKMGGTSYEQYF	TGTGCCACCAGCAGAGGAAAGATGGGCGGGACTTCTTACGAGCAGTACTTC